A selection of T cell receptor beta chains follows, all from one sample in a study of blood T cells in healthy people across ages. In TCRdb, the 5' RACE reads were re-called with MiXCR into one record per CDR3 protein. Of approximately 1,700,000 distinct CDR3 sequences in the sample, roughly 43% were seen once. Sample: blood. These TCRs come from a human donor in good health. Each CDR3 is given with its conserved first and last residue. The D gene is left open where the match is weak. Clone size appears in some rows only: once, few, many, or a class for an expanded clone.

CASSLTSSGWGIQYF	TGTGCCAGCAGTTTAACGTCTAGCGGGTGGGGCATTCAGTACTTC	TRBD2	once	TRBV12-3/TRBV12-4	TRBJ2-4
CATSGNSNQPQHF	TGTGCCACCAGCGGGAATAGCAATCAGCCCCAGCATTTT	-	-	TRBV15	TRBJ1-5
CASFGLPAEGNTIYF	TGTGCCAGCTTTGGGTTACCCGCGGAAGGAAACACCATATATTTT	-	-	TRBV7-9	TRBJ1-3
CSVTGVTQYF	TGCAGCGTTACGGGCGTGACCCAGTACTTC	-	-	TRBV29-1	TRBJ2-5
CSARESYTEAFF	TGCAGTGCTAGAGAATCTTACACTGAAGCTTTCTTT	-	-	TRBV20-1	TRBJ1-1
CSARDTSGSSYNEQFF	TGCAGTGCTAGAGACACTAGCGGGAGCTCCTACAATGAGCAGTTCTTC	TRBD2	-	TRBV20-1	TRBJ2-1
CASSYSADYGNTF	TGTGCCAGCAGTTACTCGGCCGACTATGGCAACACCTTC	-	once	TRBV6-5	TRBJ1-2
CASSDPGRGDRGWYTEAFF	TGTGCCAGCAGTGACCCTGGTCGGGGGGACAGGGGTTGGTACACTGAAGCTTTCTTT	TRBD1	few	TRBV6-1	TRBJ1-1
CASSSRDRGREQYF	TGTGCCAGCAGTTCCCGGGACAGGGGGCGAGAGCAGTACTTC	TRBD1	-	TRBV25-1	TRBJ2-4
CASSSPDSADTQYF	TGTGCCAGCAGTTCCCCCGACAGTGCAGATACGCAGTATTTT	-	-	TRBV28	TRBJ2-3
CASSYGTGITIENTEAFF	TGTGCCAGCAGTTACGGGACAGGGATAACTATAGAGAACACTGAAGCTTTCTTT	TRBD1	-	TRBV6-2/TRBV6-3	TRBJ1-1
CAIGKGDEAFF	TGTGCCATCGGAAAGGGCGATGAAGCTTTCTTT	-	-	TRBV10-3	TRBJ1-1
CASSYGPGQYNEQFF	TGTGCCAGCAGTTACGGACCGGGGCAGTACAATGAGCAGTTCTTC	-	few	TRBV6-5	TRBJ2-1
CASSLPFRVFSYEQYF	TGTGCCAGCAGTTTACCATTCAGGGTTTTTAGCTACGAGCAGTACTTC	-	few	TRBV28	TRBJ2-7
CSSTDRRRGLNEQYF	TGCAGTTCGACCGATAGGAGAAGGGGATTAAACGAGCAGTACTTC	-	-	TRBV20-1	TRBJ2-7
CATSRDQRGTHEQFF	TGTGCCACCAGCAGAGATCAGCGGGGGACGCATGAGCAGTTCTTC	TRBD2	few	TRBV15	TRBJ2-1
CSATMGANYNEQFF	TGCAGTGCTACGATGGGGGCGAACTACAATGAGCAGTTCTTC	-	-	TRBV20-1	TRBJ2-1